This is a list of T cell receptor beta chains from one sample in a study of glioma-infiltrating T cells after dendritic cell vaccination. Measured with immunoSEQ multiplex PCR; TCRdb has only the in-frame clones, and not every one. The sample contains 65,000 or so clones, approximately 86% of which appear only once. Sequences were derived from blood, sampled after dendritic cell vaccination. All receptors derive from a human donor with glioblastoma. The CDR3 runs from the conserved cysteine through the conserved F or W. The order of the fields is V gene, clone size, D gene, J gene, CDR3 DNA, CDR3 protein. A D gene is named only where the DNA matches it firmly. Some rows mark clone size as missing; the rest say once, few, many or name a class of expanded clone.

v_call: TRBV9; clone_size: -; d_call: -; j_call: TRBJ2-2; cdr3_nt: TGTGCCAGCAGCGAATCGACTAGTAACACCGGGGAGCTGTTTTTT; cdr3_aa: CASSESTSNTGELFF
v_call: TRBV19; clone_size: -; d_call: -; j_call: TRBJ2-7; cdr3_nt: TGTGCCAGTAGTATACGAGACAGGACATACTTC; cdr3_aa: CASSIRDRTYF
v_call: TRBV5-1; clone_size: -; d_call: -; j_call: TRBJ2-2; cdr3_nt: TGCGCCAGCAGCTTGAGTCAGGGGAACACCGGGGAGCTGTTTTTT; cdr3_aa: CASSLSQGNTGELFF
v_call: TRBV29-1; clone_size: -; d_call: TRBD2; j_call: TRBJ2-1; cdr3_nt: TGCAGCGTTGATCTGGCGGGAGGATTTGAGCAGTTCTTC; cdr3_aa: CSVDLAGGFEQFF
v_call: TRBV10-2; clone_size: -; d_call: -; j_call: TRBJ2-7; cdr3_nt: TGCGCCAGCAGGCCCCCGGGGGACCCCTACGAGCAGTACTTC; cdr3_aa: CASRPPGDPYEQYF
v_call: TRBV11-2; clone_size: -; d_call: -; j_call: TRBJ1-1; cdr3_nt: TGTGCCAGCAGCTTAGACAGGTTCGGCACTGAAGCTTTCTTT; cdr3_aa: CASSLDRFGTEAFF
v_call: TRBV27; clone_size: once; d_call: TRBD1; j_call: TRBJ1-2; cdr3_nt: TGTGCCAGCAGTTTACCGGGACAGCCGATGAGAGGCTACACCTTC; cdr3_aa: CASSLPGQPMRGYTF
v_call: TRBV2; clone_size: -; d_call: -; j_call: TRBJ1-4; cdr3_nt: TGTGCCAGCAGAGGACTCCTCCCTAATGAAAAACTGTTTTTT; cdr3_aa: CASRGLLPNEKLFF
v_call: TRBV5-1; clone_size: -; d_call: TRBD1; j_call: TRBJ2-2; cdr3_nt: TGCGCCAGCAGCTCTGGACAGGTTACCGGGGAGCTGTTTTTT; cdr3_aa: CASSSGQVTGELFF
v_call: TRBV19; clone_size: -; d_call: -; j_call: TRBJ1-5; cdr3_nt: TGTGCCAGTAGTAGTCCCCCGACAGGATATAGCAATCAGCCCCAGCATTTT; cdr3_aa: CASSSPPTGYSNQPQHF
v_call: TRBV7-9; clone_size: -; d_call: -; j_call: TRBJ1-1; cdr3_nt: TGTGCCAGCAGCCCCCCTAACAGGGTATCCACTGAAGCTTTCTTT; cdr3_aa: CASSPPNRVSTEAFF
v_call: TRBV2; clone_size: -; d_call: TRBD1; j_call: TRBJ1-1; cdr3_nt: TGTGCCAGCAGTGTTGACAGGGGAAGGACTGAAGCTTTCTTT; cdr3_aa: CASSVDRGRTEAFF
v_call: TRBV5-1; clone_size: once; d_call: -; j_call: TRBJ1-6; cdr3_nt: TGCGCCAGCGCGATGGGGGTGGAGGGCAAGGATTCACCCCTCCACTTT; cdr3_aa: CASAMGVEGKDSPLHF
v_call: TRBV19; clone_size: -; d_call: TRBD1; j_call: TRBJ1-4; cdr3_nt: TGTGCCAGTAGTCCCCGATTCGTACAGGGGATTAATGAAAAACTGTTTTTT; cdr3_aa: CASSPRFVQGINEKLFF
v_call: TRBV30; clone_size: -; d_call: -; j_call: TRBJ1-5; cdr3_nt: TGTGCCTGGAGTGTACGGGGGACGGGTTATAGCAATCAGCCCCAGCATTTT; cdr3_aa: CAWSVRGTGYSNQPQHF
v_call: TRBV30; clone_size: -; d_call: TRBD1; j_call: TRBJ2-5; cdr3_nt: TGTGCCTGGAGTCCCCTCGACAGGGCTGGGGAGACCCAGTACTTC; cdr3_aa: CAWSPLDRAGETQYF
v_call: TRBV4-3; clone_size: -; d_call: TRBD1; j_call: TRBJ1-1; cdr3_nt: TGCGCCAGCAGCCAGTCTAGTCCCGACAGGGGGACTGAAGCTTTCTTT; cdr3_aa: CASSQSSPDRGTEAFF
v_call: TRBV27; clone_size: -; d_call: TRBD1; j_call: TRBJ2-7; cdr3_nt: TGTGCCAGCACCACAGGCAGACAGGGCTACGAGCAGTACTTC; cdr3_aa: CASTTGRQGYEQYF
v_call: TRBV6-5; clone_size: -; d_call: -; j_call: TRBJ2-5; cdr3_nt: TGTGCCAGCAGAGACAGGGAGACCCAGTACTTC; cdr3_aa: CASRDRETQYF
v_call: TRBV6-1; clone_size: -; d_call: TRBD1; j_call: TRBJ1-2; cdr3_nt: TGTGCCAGCAGTGAAAGGGCAGGGGGCGGACCTAACTATGGCTACACCTTC; cdr3_aa: CASSERAGGGPNYGYTF
v_call: TRBV18; clone_size: -; d_call: -; j_call: TRBJ2-6; cdr3_nt: TGTGCCAGCTCACCCCAGCAGGGTACTGGGGCCAACGTCCTGACTTTC; cdr3_aa: CASSPQQGTGANVLTF
v_call: TRBV11-3; clone_size: -; d_call: TRBD1; j_call: TRBJ1-6; cdr3_nt: TGTGCCAGCAGCCCCCGGGACAGGGGATACTCACCCCTCCACTTT; cdr3_aa: CASSPRDRGYSPLHF